This T cell receptor (beta chain) emerged from a study of T cell responses to AZD1222 COVID-19 vaccine. CDR1 is SGDLS, CDR2 YYNGEE, per germline. The CDR3 sequence is 14 residues long. The V end was cut by 0 bases, the J end by 5 bases, with 8 bases between. Sequenced by immunoSEQ multiplex PCR; TCRdb stores in-frame clones only, minus some. Of 85,000 to 120,000 clones listed, roughly 84% were seen once; the top ten hold approximately 15%. V is TRBV9 and J is TRBJ2-2; D is unclear. The source material was peripheral blood, sampled on day 0 of AZD1222 vaccination. This sequence was found in an adult in good health. CDR3 coding DNA: TGTGCCAGCAGCGTAGGAGGCGAGACCGGGGAGCTGTTTTTT. Translation gives CASSVGGETGELFF.